One and the same sample provided the 4 T cell receptor beta chains below, sequenced in a study of post-analysis software for immune sequencing data. Whole-study findings and limits: Roughly five TRBV segments occurring more often in patients than controls included TRBV5-6, TRBV5-1 and TRBV20-1.

Unique molecular identifiers were built into the TCR beta cDNA libraries. TCRdb re-derived calls from the PCR reads in MiXCR, one entry per CDR3 protein. The sample yields about 620,000 distinct CDR3 sequences, around 47% seen once. These receptors' antigens are unknown. Sequenced input: blood. The origin of the receptors is a girl aged 5-17 years with multiple sclerosis.

The chain is built from TRBV12-3 or TRBV12-4 and TRBJ1-5; D gene uncertain. V shed 5 bases and J shed 6 bases, with 11 bases lying between them. The CDR3 is 13 residues long. In nucleotides, the CDR3 is TGTGCCAGCAGTCGTCGGGCCACTCAGCCCCAGCATTTT. This encodes CASSRRATQPQHF.

This clonotype was seen only a few times. The chain uses TRBV3-1 and TRBJ2-1; 8 positions match TRBD2. The CDR3 length is 16 residues. V was pared by 0 bases and J by 6 bases, with 7 bases of the junction left unmatched. In germline, CDR1 is LGHDT, CDR2 YNNKEL (reference sequence). The chain's CDR3 is CASSQDASGSANEQFF. CDR3 DNA sequence: TGTGCCAGCAGCCAAGACGCGAGCGGGAGTGCCAATGAGCAGTTCTTC.

This clonotype was found a few times. The rearrangement links TRBV4-2 to TRBJ1-5; D remains unclear. The CDR3 has 15 residues. Per germline, CDR1 LGHNA and CDR2 YNFKEQ. The V end lost 0 bases, the J end lost 3 bases, and 9 bases lay between the germline ends. The CDR3 DNA is TGTGCCAGCAGCCAAGATGACGCCCCCAATCAGCCCCAGCATTTT. Translation gives CASSQDDAPNQPQHF.

V is TRBV9 and J is TRBJ2-1; possible D gene TRBD2, 6 bases. The CDR3 is made up of 12 amino acids. V was shortened by 5 bases and J by 10 bases, with 13 bases between the two germline ends. Germline V lookup: CDR1 SGDLS, CDR2 YYNGEE. The CDR3 bases are TGTGCCAGCAGTGTAAATGGACTAGAGCAGTTCTTC. Its translation: CASSVNGLEQFF. Variable domain in full (rest from reference TRBV9 and TRBJ2-1): DSGVTQTPKHLITATGQRVTLRCSPRSGDLSVYWYQQSLDQGLQFLIQYYNGEERAKGNILERFSAQQFPDLHSELNLSSLELGDSALYFCASSVNGLEQFFGPGTRLTVL.